Following are 13 T cell receptor beta chains from one sample sequenced in a study of identical twins. TCRdb re-derived calls from the 5' RACE reads in MiXCR, one entry per CDR3 protein. The sample has 150,000 or so distinct CDR3 sequences; around 3.5% are singletons. Sequencing was done on a sample of memory T cells sorted from blood. The receptors stem from a man between 18 and 35 years old in good health.

There are a few counts of this clonotype. V is TRBV3-1 and J is TRBJ2-2, with TRBD2 matching 9 bases. V shed 1 base and J 6 bases; nucleotides not matched to a gene: 0. Germline values: CDR1 LGHDT, CDR2 YNNKEL (reference sequence). The CDR3 runs 14 residues. The CDR3 reads CASSQVAGAGELFF. Written as DNA, the CDR3 is TGTGCCAGCAGCCAAGTAGCGGGAGCCGGGGAGCTGTTTTTT.

V and J are TRBV7-9 and TRBJ1-1; D call uncertain. V was clipped by 4 bases and J by 1 base, with 19 bases between them. This CDR3 has 17 residues. Germline lookup yields CDR1 SEHNR and CDR2 FQNEAQ (reference sequence). CDR3 DNA: TGTGCCAGCAGCTCCTATCCGGGCCGAACGAAGAACACTGAAGCTTTCTTT. Protein sequence: CASSSYPGRTKNTEAFF.

This clonotype was seen many times. The genes are TRBV20-1 and TRBJ2-1, with 7 bases that match TRBD1. J gave up 0 bases and V 6 bases, and 8 bases lay outside the gene matches. CDR3 size: 15 residues. CDR1 is DFQATT, CDR2 SNEGSKA, per germline (reference sequence). The CDR3 spells CSADPDRDSYNEQFF. The CDR3, as DNA: TGCAGTGCCGACCCAGACAGGGACTCCTACAATGAGCAGTTCTTC.

This clonotype was seen many times. The chain uses TRBV3-1 and TRBJ2-3, with 8 nucleotides matching TRBD2. The germline V gene encodes CDR1 LGHDT and CDR2 YNNKEL (reference sequence). CDR3 size: 17 residues. V trimming: 1 base; J trimming: 0 bases; junction bases outside the gene matches: 6. Here the CDR3 reads CASSQGRTSGSTDTQYF. Written as DNA, the CDR3 is TGTGCCAGCAGCCAAGGTCGAACTAGCGGTAGCACAGATACGCAGTATTTT.

This clonotype has a count of ten or more. The J gene is TRBJ1-2, the V gene TRBV10-3; no clear D gene. This CDR3 is 11 amino acids long. CDR1 is ENHRY and CDR2 is SYGVKD in the germline V gene. The V end was cut by 5 bases, the J end by 5 bases, with 6 bases between. As DNA, the CDR3 is TGTGCCATCAGTAGCGGTTATGGCTACACCTTC. Translating it yields CAISSGYGYTF.

This clonotype has a count of ten or more. V is TRBV2 and J is TRBJ2-1, with D unclear. V dropped 2 bases and J dropped 7 bases, with 3 bases sitting between them. There are 11 residues in the CDR3. Germline CDR1 SNHLY, CDR2 FYNNEI. CDR3 nucleotide sequence: TGTGCCAGCAGTGAATGGAATGAGCAGTTCTTC. Protein sequence: CASSEWNEQFF. Full variable domain (rest looked up from reference TRBV2 and TRBJ2-1): EPEVTQTPSHQVTQMGQEVILRCVPISNHLYFYWYRQILGQKVEFLVSFYNNEISEKSEIFDDQFSVERPDGSNFTLKIRSTKLEDSAMYFCASSEWNEQFFGPGTRLTVL.

This clonotype has a count of ten or more. The chain uses TRBV20-1 and TRBJ2-6; D is possibly TRBD1 or TRBD2 (5 bases each). Trimming took off 5 bases at V and 0 bases at J, with 11 bases between the two ends. CDR1 and CDR2 (germline): DFQATT, SNEGSKA (reference sequence). The CDR3 consists of 15 residues. The CDR3 DNA is TGCAGTGCTCTGGGACCGAGCTCTGGGGCCAACGTCCTGACTTTC. This translates into CSALGPSSGANVLTF.

This clonotype appeared many times. The V gene is TRBV12-3 or TRBV12-4, the J gene TRBJ2-2; 8 nucleotides line up with TRBD1. The ends lost 0 bases at V and 1 base at J; junction bases unmatched: 4. The CDR3 has 17 amino acids. The CDR3 bases are TGTGCCAGCAGTTTAGCGGTCGGACAGGGGAACACCGGGGAGCTGTTTTTT. Its protein product is CASSLAVGQGNTGELFF.

This clonotype was seen at least ten times. This chain connects TRBV6-2 or TRBV6-3 to TRBJ2-7; D unresolved. Trimming took off 0 bases at V and 3 bases at J, with 9 bases between the two ends. The CDR3 has 14 residues. Germline V CDR1 and CDR2: MNHEY, SVGEGT. The CDR3 bases are TGTGCCAGCAGTTACTCGGCCGGAATCTACGAGCAGTACGTC. This sequence encodes CASSYSAGIYEQYV.

This clonotype was counted ten times or more. The V gene is TRBV5-1, the J gene TRBJ2-2; 7 nucleotides line up with TRBD1. The CDR3 extends over 15 amino acids. The germline gives CDR1 SGHRS, CDR2 YFSETQ. V dropped 6 bases and J dropped 1; count of bases not matched to a gene: 6. CDR3 in DNA: TGCGCCAGCAACAGGGACAGCGAGAACACCGGGGAGCTGTTTTTT. Translating gives CASNRDSENTGELFF.

This clonotype was seen repeatedly, ten times or more. The chain joins TRBV7-2 to TRBJ2-1, with a possible D match to TRBD1 (6 bases). Trimming cost V 11 bases and J 2 bases, with 13 bases left between them. The CDR3 runs 13 residues. CDR1 and CDR2 from the germline V gene are SGHTA and FQGNSA. CDR3: CASGVITYNEQFF. CDR3 DNA: TGTGCCTCAGGGGTTATCACCTACAATGAGCAGTTCTTC.

This clonotype was counted ten times or more. This sequence joins TRBV24-1 and TRBJ2-1; 8 bases agree with TRBD1. Germline V gives CDR1 KGHDR, CDR2 SFDVKD. V was pared by 1 base and J by 5 bases, with 6 bases of the junction left unmatched. The CDR3 covers 16 residues. CDR3 protein: CATSDFGQGRNNEQFF. The CDR3, as DNA: TGTGCCACCAGTGATTTCGGACAGGGAAGGAACAATGAGCAGTTCTTC.

The chain is built from TRBV21-1 and TRBJ2-7; TRBD2 was called by the table and not checked on the DNA. TRBV21-1 corresponds to a pseudogene. This CDR3 contains 22 residues. The CDR3, as DNA: TGTGCCAGCAGCTCTTTGGGACAGGGTATGGGACTAGCGGGGGACCCTTCCTACGAGCAGTACTTC. Residues: CASSSLGQGMGLAGDPSYEQYF.